These 19 T cell receptor beta chains came from one sample sequenced in a study of regulatory dendritic cells for organ transplantation. These TCRs' antigens remain unknown. TCRdb keeps only in-frame clones here, not all; method: immunoSEQ multiplex PCR. The table lists about 12,000 clones, about 60% of them singletons. CFSE-labeled sorted T cells met regulatory or mature dendritic cells for 4 to 6 days. Material for sequencing was naive CD8+ T cells from blood cultured with dendritic cells. The subset was: CD45RA+ naive T cells. These receptors originate from a human donor in good health.

This clone has just a few counts. The V call is TRBV5-1, the J call TRBJ2-5, with 8 bases lining up with TRBD1. The trim removed 2 bases at V and 4 bases at J, leaving 7 bases unmatched. Germline lookup yields CDR1 SGHRS and CDR2 YFSETQ. This CDR3 is 15 amino acids long. The CDR3 reads CASSFGTGLGETQYF. In DNA, the CDR3 is TGCGCCAGCAGCTTCGGGACAGGCTTAGGAGAGACCCAGTACTTC.

This clone has more than one count but fewer than ten. This sequence joins TRBV7-9 and TRBJ2-7, with D possibly matching TRBD1 (6 bases). The CDR3 is made up of 14 amino acids. Trimming cost V 5 bases and J 0 bases, with 11 bases left between them. The germline V gene has CDR1 SEHNR and CDR2 FQNEAQ (reference sequence). In nucleotides, the CDR3 is TGTGCCAGCAGCCAGACAGGTATCTCCTACGAGCAGTACTTC. This codes for CASSQTGISYEQYF.

The rearrangement links TRBV7-8 to TRBJ1-1, with D possibly TRBD1 on 6 matching bases. The CDR3 length is 12 residues. V lost 1 base to trimming and J lost 11 bases, with 11 bases between them. From germline, CDR1 is SGHVS and CDR2 FQNEAQ. The CDR3 protein is CASSLDPRGAFF. CDR3 sequence (DNA): TGTGCCAGCAGCTTAGATCCAAGGGGGGCTTTCTTT.

This chain uses TRBV4-2 with TRBJ2-7; a weak D match, TRBD1 (6 bases). The CDR3 has 12 amino acids. Germline CDR1 is LGHNA and CDR2 is YNFKEQ. Trimming took off 3 bases at V and 7 bases at J, with 10 bases between the two ends. CDR3 coding DNA: TGTGCCAGCAGCCAGGGGGCAAGGGAGCAGTACTTC. Encoded protein: CASSQGAREQYF.

The gene calls are TRBV2 and TRBJ2-7; TRBD1 agrees at 8 bases. This CDR3 is 15 amino acids long. V was pared by 7 bases and J by 2 bases, with 10 bases of the junction left unmatched. The germline V gene has CDR1 SNHLY and CDR2 FYNNEI. Here the CDR3 reads CASTLDRAKAYEQYF. CDR3 coding DNA: TGTGCCAGCACCTTGGACAGGGCCAAGGCCTACGAGCAGTACTTC.

The genes are TRBV4-1 and TRBJ2-7, with 9 bases matching TRBD1. Germline CDR1 is MGHRA and CDR2 is YSYEKL. Losses at the gene ends were 1 base for V and 9 bases for J; bases not matched to a gene: 10. There are 15 residues in the CDR3. CDR3 DNA sequence: TGCGCCAGCAGCCAAGGAGGGACAGGGTCAGGCGGGCAGTACTTC. The encoded protein is CASSQGGTGSGGQYF.

The gene calls are TRBV6-5 and TRBJ2-2, with D unresolved. The CDR3 totals 13 residues. Germline V gene lookup returns CDR1 MNHEY and CDR2 SVGAGI. V lost 6 bases to trimming and J lost 4 bases, with 9 bases between them. The DNA of the CDR3 is TGTGCCAGCAGCTCGACGGGCACCGGGGAGCTGTTTTTT. Translating gives CASSSTGTGELFF.

This clone has a handful of counts. The chain links TRBV4-3 to TRBJ2-1; D might be TRBD2 (6 bases). There are 16 residues in the CDR3. Germline CDR1 and CDR2: LGHNA and YSLEER. The V gene lost 0 bases and the J gene lost 9 bases, with 18 bases spanning the gap. In DNA form, the CDR3 reads TGCGCCAGCAGCCAAGATCGGAGCGGGTTCGTGGGTGAGCAGTTCTTC. This translates into CASSQDRSGFVGEQFF.

This sequence joins TRBV2 and TRBJ2-7, with D possibly being TRBD2 (6 bases). Deletions cut 8 bases from V and 0 bases from J, with 11 bases between. Germline lookup yields CDR1 SNHLY and CDR2 FYNNEI. The CDR3 is 13 residues long. The CDR3 is CASGGTVSYEQYF. As DNA, the CDR3 is TGTGCCAGCGGGGGGACCGTCTCCTACGAGCAGTACTTC.

This clone occurred a few times. The rearrangement joins TRBV5-1 to TRBJ1-1; TRBD1 is a possible D gene (6 bases). This CDR3 region has 14 residues. Per the germline V gene, CDR1 is SGHRS and CDR2 is YFSETQ. V was cut by 3 bases and J by 6 bases, with 15 bases left in between. The CDR3 protein is CASSYNLGGPEAFF. The CDR3 DNA reads as TGCGCCAGCAGCTACAATCTCGGGGGGCCTGAAGCTTTCTTT.

The chain recombines TRBV7-2 with TRBJ2-5; D perhaps matches TRBD2 (5 bases). CDR1 is SGHTA, CDR2 FQGNSA, per germline. V shed 5 bases and J shed 3 bases, with 22 bases lying between them. The CDR3 runs to 17 residues. Here the CDR3 reads CASSPRPPLVGEETQYF. The DNA for the CDR3 is TGTGCCAGCAGCCCCCGCCCCCCACTAGTCGGGGAAGAGACCCAGTACTTC.

This clone turned up a few times. The CDR3 spells CASSFRTGELFF. The CDR3 bases are TGTGCCAGCAGCTTCCGGACCGGGGAGCTGTTTTTT. The chain carries TRBV4-2 and TRBJ2-2; D remains ambiguous. Germline values: CDR1 LGHNA, CDR2 YNFKEQ. Trimming removed 5 bases at V and 5 bases at J, with 6 bases between. The CDR3 covers 12 residues.

This clone was seen only a few times. V gene TRBV5-5 combines with J gene TRBJ2-7; possibly TRBD1 for D (6 bases). The CDR3 length is 14 residues. CDR1 is SGHKS, CDR2 YYEKEE, per germline (reference sequence). Trimming pared 0 bases from V and 2 bases from J, leaving 9 bases between. The CDR3 here is CASSLAGAPYEQYF. The CDR3 DNA reads as TGTGCCAGCAGCTTGGCAGGGGCCCCCTACGAGCAGTACTTC.

The chain is built from TRBV4-1 and TRBJ1-5; 10 nucleotides line up with TRBD1. CDR1 is MGHRA, CDR2 YSYEKL, per germline. This CDR3 spans 16 amino acids. With V trimmed by 5 bases and J by 6 bases, 10 bases remained unmatched. The CDR3 here is CASSDAVTGGGQPQHF. CDR3 DNA: TGCGCCAGCAGCGACGCCGTGACAGGGGGCGGTCAGCCCCAGCATTTT.

CDR3 coding DNA: TGCGCCAGCAGCCTTACCGGGACAGGGAACACTGAAGCTTTCTTT. Translating it yields CASSLTGTGNTEAFF. The V and J genes are TRBV4-3 and TRBJ1-1; TRBD1 agrees at 8 bases. The CDR3 is 15 amino acids. Trimming removed 4 bases from V and 1 base from J; junction bases left unmatched: 5. Looked up from germline, CDR1 is LGHNA and CDR2 is YSLEER.

Only a few counts were recorded for this clone. In DNA form, the CDR3 reads TGTGCCAGCAGTTTTGGGACATCCCTAGTATACGAGCAGTACTTC. The encoded protein is CASSFGTSLVYEQYF. V gene TRBV7-2 combines with J gene TRBJ2-7, with D possibly matching TRBD1 (6 bases). V was clipped by 6 bases and J by 4 bases, with 19 bases between them. The CDR3 has 15 residues. Germline V gene data show CDR1 as SGHTA and CDR2 as FQGNSA.

The chain employs TRBV27 and TRBJ1-2; 10 bases align to TRBD1. Germline trimming cut 0 bases from V and 1 base from J; bases unmatched to any gene: 5. The germline gives CDR1 MNHEY, CDR2 SMNVEV (reference sequence). This CDR3 has 17 residues. The CDR3 protein is CASSLSGTGALNYGYTF. The CDR3 nucleotides are TGTGCCAGCAGTTTATCGGGGACAGGGGCCCTTAACTATGGCTACACCTTC.

This sequence joins TRBV12-5 and TRBJ2-7; 7 nucleotides agree with TRBD1. J was trimmed by 0 bases and V by 6 bases; bases with no gene match: 8. Per germline, CDR1 LGHNT and CDR2 FRNRAP. The CDR3 contains 15 residues. This chain's CDR3 is CASGPRGQLSYEQYF. CDR3 nucleotides: TGTGCTAGTGGACCCCGGGGACAGCTCTCCTACGAGCAGTACTTC.

The chain links TRBV4-2 to TRBJ2-7, with 7 bases aligning to TRBD1. This CDR3 is built from 14 residues. With 3 bases clipped from V and 2 bases from J, the junction kept 4 bases outside the gene matches. The V gene's germline CDR1 is LGHNA and CDR2 YNFKEQ. CDR3 sequence (DNA): TGTGCCAGCAGCCAGGGGACAGCAGCCTACGAGCAGTACTTC. Protein sequence: CASSQGTAAYEQYF.